The sequence of this T cell receptor beta chain was determined in a study of blood T cell repertoires in COVID-19. Across the study: The United States, Italy and Spain provided the acute and convalescent COVID-19 samples. The analysed material was cDNA or gDNA that came from T cells, B-cell-depleted T cells, or PBMCs.

This clone was observed a single time. Study processing details: Estimates of nucleated cell counts were drawn from the amplification of reference gene primers. Libraries were prepared by immunoSEQ multiplex PCR; TCRdb keeps only in-frame clonotypes and omits some of them. V, J and clone size derive from that table, while D and trimming were established from the DNA sequence. Here the sample spans over 130,000 clones, 80% to 90% being singletons. Trimming cost V 0 bases and J 5 bases, with 10 bases left between them. The CDR3 length is 14 residues. CDR1 SGHAT and CDR2 FQNNGV come from the germline V gene.

This sequence joins TRBV11-2 and TRBJ2-5, with a tentative D call TRBD2 (6 bases). The sequence derives from a man in his 70s with acute or convalescent COVID-19. Material for sequencing was peripheral blood. The CDR3 region is CASSLDPGEETQYF. The CDR3 nucleotides read TGTGCCAGCAGCTTAGATCCGGGAGAGGAGACCCAGTACTTC.